The 21 T cell receptor beta chains below all came from one sample that was sequenced in a study of blood T cell repertoires in COVID-19. Sequenced by immunoSEQ multiplex PCR; TCRdb stores in-frame clones only, minus some. The repertoire holds fewer than 350,000 clones, with roughly 86% as singletons. The sequenced sample was peripheral blood. These receptors all come from a man aged 18 to 30 with active or convalescent COVID-19.

The rearrangement links TRBV2 to TRBJ2-1; 7 bases fit TRBD2. The CDR3 loop spans 12 amino acids. The germline V gene has CDR1 SNHLY and CDR2 FYNNEI. V shed 7 bases, J shed 8 bases, and the junction held 5 bases outside the gene matches. The CDR3 DNA follows: TGTGCCAGCAAAGGGGAGGGTCATGAGCAGTTCTTC. Translation gives CASKGEGHEQFF.

The rearrangement uses TRBV27 and TRBJ1-3; 8 bases match TRBD1. V gave up 6 bases and J gave up 7 bases; unmatched junction bases: 8. CDR1 is MNHEY and CDR2 is SMNVEV in the germline V gene (reference sequence). CDR3 size: 14 residues. CDR3 sequence reads: CASRGRTGSNTIYF. CDR3 sequence (DNA): TGTGCCAGCAGGGGACGGACAGGGTCGAACACCATATATTTT.

The chain uses TRBV2 and TRBJ1-4, with TRBD1 matching over 9 bases. Trimming cost V 7 bases and J 7 bases; bases outside gene matches: 4. The CDR3 consists of 13 residues. From germline, CDR1 is SNHLY and CDR2 FYNNEI. CDR3 amino acids: CASKQDRGEKLFF. The CDR3 region has the DNA TGTGCCAGCAAACAGGACAGGGGTGAAAAACTGTTTTTT.

The CDR3 spells CSASDRSYNEQFF. CDR3 in DNA: TGCAGTGCTAGTGACAGGTCCTACAATGAGCAGTTCTTC. The V call is TRBV20-1, the J call TRBJ2-1, with a weak D call TRBD1 (6 bases). The length of the CDR3 is 13 residues. Germline CDR1 is DFQATT and CDR2 is SNEGSKA (reference sequence). V was trimmed by 3 bases and J by 1 base, leaving 7 bases between them.

This chain links TRBV9 with TRBJ2-1; tentatively, D is TRBD2 (6 bases). In germline, CDR1 is SGDLS, CDR2 YYNGEE. The V end was cut by 2 bases, the J end by 7 bases, with 16 bases between. This CDR3 is built from 15 residues. The CDR3 is CASSVGAGSTNEQFF. The CDR3 coding sequence is TGTGCCAGCAGCGTGGGAGCGGGCTCCACTAATGAGCAGTTCTTC. Together with reference TRBV9 and TRBJ2-1, the CDR3 gives the full variable domain: DSGVTQTPKHLITATGQRVTLRCSPRSGDLSVYWYQQSLDQGLQFLIQYYNGEERAKGNILERFSAQQFPDLHSELNLSSLELGDSALYFCASSVGAGSTNEQFFGPGTRLTVL.

The chain is built from TRBV7-9 and TRBJ1-4, with D maybe TRBD1 (5 bases). Germline V gene data show CDR1 as SEHNR and CDR2 as FQNEAQ (reference sequence). The CDR3 sequence is 15 residues long. The V and J ends lost 4 bases and 4 bases respectively, with 13 bases between them. The CDR3 loop is CASSWGGDRNEKLFF. The CDR3 DNA reads TGTGCCAGCAGCTGGGGCGGGGACCGTAATGAAAAACTGTTTTTT. The full variable domain, completed using reference TRBV7-9 and TRBJ1-4, is DTGVSQNPRHKITKRGQNVTFRCDPISEHNRLYWYRQTLGQGPEFLTYFQNEAQLEKSRLLSDRFSAERPKGSFSTLEIQRTEQGDSAMYLCASSWGGDRNEKLFFGSGTQLSVL.

The gene calls are TRBV15 and TRBJ1-6; tentative D call: TRBD1 (6 bases). CDR1 is LNHNV and CDR2 is YYDKDF in the germline V gene (reference sequence). Trimming removed 3 bases at V and 7 bases at J, with 16 bases between. This CDR3 has 16 amino acids. The chain's CDR3 is CATSSEIGQLNSPLHF. CDR3 in DNA: TGTGCCACCAGCAGTGAGATCGGACAGCTGAATTCACCCCTCCACTTT.

This clone was seen ten or more times. The V call is TRBV6-5, the J call TRBJ2-3; the D gene is possibly TRBD2 (6 bases). V was pared by 5 bases and J by 6 bases, with 18 bases between. This CDR3 comprises 15 residues. Germline V gene sequence: CDR1 MNHEY, CDR2 SVGAGI. The CDR3 reads CASSTTTGGEDTQYF. CDR3 nucleotides: TGTGCCAGCAGTACAACGACCGGGGGTGAGGATACGCAGTATTTT.

J is TRBJ1-1 and V is TRBV11-2; TRBD1 aligns across 8 bases. The J segment lost 5 bases and the V segment lost 4 bases, leaving 6 bases of the junction unmatched. Germline CDR1 is SGHAT and CDR2 is FQNNGV. This CDR3 region has 14 residues. CDR3 bases: TGTGCCAGCAGCTCCATCAGGGGGCGGACTGAAGCTTTCTTT. It specifies CASSSIRGRTEAFF.

J is TRBJ1-1 and V is TRBV7-8; D uncertain. The CDR3 is made up of 14 amino acids. Germline V gene lookup returns CDR1 SGHVS and CDR2 FQNEAQ. Trimming shortened V by 2 bases and J by 3 bases, and 10 bases separated the two germline ends. The chain's CDR3 is CASSLSPGDTEAFF. The CDR3 region has the DNA TGTGCCAGCAGCTTATCTCCCGGGGACACTGAAGCTTTCTTT.

The chain carries TRBV7-8 and TRBJ2-3, with 8 bases identical to TRBD2. Germline V gene lookup returns CDR1 SGHVS and CDR2 FQNEAQ. CDR3 length equals 15 residues. Trimming at V came to 8 bases and at J to 5 bases, leaving 12 bases not matched to a gene. In DNA form, the CDR3 reads TGTGCCAGCCGACCCCGGGGGGGTGGGGTAGATACGCAGTATTTT. Protein product: CASRPRGGGVDTQYF.

CDR3 protein: CASRRGGREKNEQFF. The CDR3 DNA follows: TGCGCCAGCAGGCGCGGGGGGCGGGAGAAAAATGAGCAGTTCTTC. J is TRBJ2-1 and V is TRBV4-1; TRBD2 aligns across 8 bases. CDR1 is MGHRA, CDR2 YSYEKL, per germline. The CDR3 loop spans 15 amino acids. V was clipped by 6 bases and J by 7 bases; unmatched bases: 11.

This clone was seen a handful of times. The chain joins TRBV27 to TRBJ2-7, with TRBD2 matching 13 bases. The germline V gene has CDR1 MNHEY and CDR2 SMNVEV (reference sequence). Losses at the gene ends were 5 bases for V and 3 bases for J; bases not matched to a gene: 4. The CDR3 is made up of 15 amino acids. CDR3 nucleotide sequence: TGTGCCAGCAGTGCCGGGACTAGCGGGGACTACGAGCAGTACTTC. It translates to CASSAGTSGDYEQYF.

The V gene is TRBV6-1, the J gene TRBJ1-2; D is ambiguous. Between the trimmed V and J ends, which lost 2 bases and 8 bases, there was a span of 12 bases. The CDR3 covers 13 residues. Germline values: CDR1 MNHNS, CDR2 SASEGT. CDR3 nucleotide sequence: TGTGCCAGCAGTGAAACGAGGGATCGCGGCTACACCTTC. It codes for CASSETRDRGYTF.

The chain joins TRBV7-2 to TRBJ2-1, with D maybe TRBD2 (6 bases). Trimming shortened V by 6 bases and J by 10 bases, and 10 bases separated the two germline ends. The CDR3 is 11 residues long. Germline CDR1 is SGHTA and CDR2 is FQGNSA. CDR3 region: CASRSGREQFF. The CDR3 DNA sequence: TGTGCCAGCAGATCGGGGAGGGAGCAGTTCTTC.

The chain combines TRBV18 with TRBJ2-3; D not certain. The germline V gene encodes CDR1 KGHSH and CDR2 LQKENI. The V end lost 1 base, the J end lost 6 bases, and 8 bases lay between the germline ends. The length of the CDR3 is 13 residues. The DNA of the CDR3 is TGTGCCAGCTCACCACAGGCGCGGGATACGCAGTATTTT. Protein: CASSPQARDTQYF.

This clone was recorded only once. The chain employs TRBV5-1 and TRBJ2-7; the D gene is possibly TRBD2 (5 bases). V lost 1 base and J lost 7, with 9 bases in between. The germline V gene encodes CDR1 SGHRS and CDR2 YFSETQ. The CDR3 is 12 amino acids. The chain's CDR3 is CASSLSGGEQYF. CDR3 DNA: TGCGCCAGCAGCTTGTCCGGCGGGGAGCAGTACTTC.

The chain employs TRBV15 and TRBJ1-1; D is perhaps TRBD1 (5 bases). The CDR3 extends over 12 amino acids. V lost 3 bases and J 5 bases, leaving 7 bases between the germline ends. CDR1 and CDR2 from the germline V gene are LNHNV and YYDKDF (reference sequence). The CDR3 DNA follows: TGTGCCACCAGCAGCCAGGGTACTGAAGCTTTCTTT. Protein: CATSSQGTEAFF.

The chain carries TRBV27 and TRBJ1-6; D is ambiguous. There are 15 residues in the CDR3. Between the trimmed V and J ends, which lost 2 bases and 4 bases, there was a span of 9 bases. Per the germline V gene, CDR1 is MNHEY and CDR2 is SMNVEV (reference sequence). This CDR3 is CASSLEGGYNSPLHF. CDR3 nucleotide sequence: TGTGCCAGCAGTTTAGAAGGCGGATATAATTCACCCCTCCACTTT.

The rearrangement links TRBV19 to TRBJ2-3; 15 bases fit TRBD2. The trim removed 5 bases at V and 5 bases at J, leaving 8 bases unmatched. This CDR3 is 17 amino acids long. Germline CDR1 is LNHDA and CDR2 is SQIVND (reference sequence). CDR3 sequence reads: CASSPSRTSGGEDTQYF. CDR3 nucleotide sequence: TGTGCCAGTAGTCCTTCGCGGACTAGCGGGGGGGAAGATACGCAGTATTTT.

This clone was detected once. In nucleotides, the CDR3 is TGCGCCAGCAGCCCTGGGGGCGTACTAGGTGACACTGAAGCTTTCTTT. Its protein product is CASSPGGVLGDTEAFF. V and J are TRBV5-1 and TRBJ1-1; TRBD1 is a possible D gene (6 bases). V was clipped by 4 bases and J by 3 bases, with 19 bases between them. Germline V gene lookup returns CDR1 SGHRS and CDR2 YFSETQ. This CDR3 region has 16 residues.